The sample holds many counts of the clone carrying this TCR beta chain. The study left out patients who had uncontrolled infection, other autoimmune disease, pregnancy or lactation. Between the trimmed V and J ends, which lost 3 bases and 3 bases, there was a span of 15 bases. The CDR3 has 17 residues. The sample comes from a study of T cells in Graves' hyperthyroidism and ophthalmopathy. At the level of the study: Peripheral blood specimens were obtained at initial diagnosis, prior to any treatment.

It was RNA transcripts that yielded the amplified TCR beta CDR3 regions. The TCR CDR3 was amplified in a first-round RT-PCR using the HTBI primer set. MiXCR, applied by TCRdb to the multiplex PCR reads, yields one record per CDR3 protein. The sample holds under 400,000 distinct CDR3 sequences, about 14% seen once. This clonotype was sampled from a woman aged 55-69 years with Graves' hyperthyroidism. The chain is built from TRBV12-3 or TRBV12-4 and TRBJ2-6, with D tentatively TRBD1 (7 bases). The sequencing input was blood. CDR3 sequence (DNA): TGTGCCAGCAGTTTGGTGGAGGGGGCAGATGGGGCCAACGTCCTGACTTTC. Its translation: CASSLVEGADGANVLTF.